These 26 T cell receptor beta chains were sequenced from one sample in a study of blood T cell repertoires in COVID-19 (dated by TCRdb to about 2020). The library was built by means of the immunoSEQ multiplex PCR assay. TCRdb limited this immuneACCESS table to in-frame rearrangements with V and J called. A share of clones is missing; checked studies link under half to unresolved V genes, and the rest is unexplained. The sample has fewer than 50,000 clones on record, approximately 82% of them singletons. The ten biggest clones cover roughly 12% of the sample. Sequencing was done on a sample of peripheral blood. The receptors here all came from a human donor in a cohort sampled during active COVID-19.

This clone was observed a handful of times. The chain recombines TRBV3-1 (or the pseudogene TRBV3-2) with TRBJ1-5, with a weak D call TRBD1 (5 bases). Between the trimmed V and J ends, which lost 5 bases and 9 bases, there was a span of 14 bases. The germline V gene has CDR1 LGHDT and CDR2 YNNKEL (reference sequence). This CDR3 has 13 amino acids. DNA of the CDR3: TGTGCCAGCAGCGCAGGGAACGGCCTGCCCCAGCATTTT. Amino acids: CASSAGNGLPQHF.

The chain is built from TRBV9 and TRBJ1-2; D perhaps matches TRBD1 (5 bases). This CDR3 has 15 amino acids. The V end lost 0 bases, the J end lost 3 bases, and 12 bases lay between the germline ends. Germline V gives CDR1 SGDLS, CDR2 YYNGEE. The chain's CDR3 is CASSVGQSRDYGYTF. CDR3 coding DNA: TGTGCCAGCAGCGTAGGGCAGTCCAGGGACTATGGCTACACCTTC.

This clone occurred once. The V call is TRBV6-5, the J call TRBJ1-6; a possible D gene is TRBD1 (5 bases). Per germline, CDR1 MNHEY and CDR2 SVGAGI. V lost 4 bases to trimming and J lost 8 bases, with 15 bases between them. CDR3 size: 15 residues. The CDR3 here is CASSLTGGSDSPLHF. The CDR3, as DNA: TGTGCCAGCAGTTTGACGGGGGGTAGCGATTCACCCCTCCACTTT.

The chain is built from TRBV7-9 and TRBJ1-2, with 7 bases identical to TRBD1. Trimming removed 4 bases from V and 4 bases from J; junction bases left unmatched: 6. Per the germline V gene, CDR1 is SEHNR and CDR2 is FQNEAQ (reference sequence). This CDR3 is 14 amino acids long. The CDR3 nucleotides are TGTGCCAGCAGCTCCTGGACAGGCGGCTATGGCTACACCTTC. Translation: CASSSWTGGYGYTF.

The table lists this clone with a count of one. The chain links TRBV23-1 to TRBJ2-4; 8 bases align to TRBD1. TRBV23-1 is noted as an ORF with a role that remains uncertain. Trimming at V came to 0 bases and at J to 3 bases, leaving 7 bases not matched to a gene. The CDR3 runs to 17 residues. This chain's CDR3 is CASSQSRQGASKNIQYF. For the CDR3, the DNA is TGCGCCAGCAGTCAATCGCGCCAGGGGGCTAGCAAAAACATTCAGTACTTC.

The CDR3 loop reads CASSLGGRGEQPQHF. CDR3 nucleotides: TGTGCCAGCAGCTTAGGGGGCAGGGGGGAGCAGCCCCAGCATTTT. The J gene is TRBJ1-5, the V gene TRBV7-2; 7 bases fit TRBD1. Germline assignment: CDR1 SGHTA and CDR2 FQGNSA. The CDR3 length is 15 residues. V was pared by 1 base and J by 7 bases, with 7 bases of the junction left unmatched.

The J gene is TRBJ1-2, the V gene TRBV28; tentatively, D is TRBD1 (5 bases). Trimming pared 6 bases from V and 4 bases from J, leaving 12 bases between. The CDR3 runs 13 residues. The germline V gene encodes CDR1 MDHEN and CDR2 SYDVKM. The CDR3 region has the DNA TGTGCCAGCAGAATCACAGGCTCCTATGGCTACACCTTC. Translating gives CASRITGSYGYTF.

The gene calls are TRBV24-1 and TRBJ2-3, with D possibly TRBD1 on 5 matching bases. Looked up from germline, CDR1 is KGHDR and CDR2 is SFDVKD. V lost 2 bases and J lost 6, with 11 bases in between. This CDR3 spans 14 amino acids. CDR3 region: CATSDSTVRDTQYF. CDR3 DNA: TGTGCCACCAGTGATTCGACAGTCCGGGATACGCAGTATTTT.

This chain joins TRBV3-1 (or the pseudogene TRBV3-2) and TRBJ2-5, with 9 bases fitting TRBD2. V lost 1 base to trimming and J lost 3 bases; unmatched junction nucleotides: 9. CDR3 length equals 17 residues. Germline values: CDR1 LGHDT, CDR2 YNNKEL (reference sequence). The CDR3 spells CASSQVAGGQNEETQYF. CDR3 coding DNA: TGTGCCAGCAGCCAAGTTGCGGGGGGGCAAAATGAAGAGACCCAGTACTTC.

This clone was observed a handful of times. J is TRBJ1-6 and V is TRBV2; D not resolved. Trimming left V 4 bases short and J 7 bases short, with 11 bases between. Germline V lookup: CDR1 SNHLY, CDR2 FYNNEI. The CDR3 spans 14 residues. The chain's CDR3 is CASSGGQPNSPLHF. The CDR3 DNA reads TGTGCCAGCAGTGGAGGTCAGCCCAATTCACCCCTCCACTTT.

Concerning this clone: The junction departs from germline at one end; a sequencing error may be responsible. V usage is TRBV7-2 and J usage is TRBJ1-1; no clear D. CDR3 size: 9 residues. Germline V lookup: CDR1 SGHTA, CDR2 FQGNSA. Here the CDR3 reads CASSLETGW. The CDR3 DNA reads TGTGCCAGCAGCCTAGAGACGGGGTGG. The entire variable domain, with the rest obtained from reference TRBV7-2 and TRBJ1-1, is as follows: GAGVSQSPSNKVTEKGKDVELRCDPISGHTALYWYRQSLGQGLEFLIYFQGNSAPDKSGLPSDRFSAERTGGSVSTLTIQRTQQEDSAVYLCASSLETGWGQGTRLTVV.

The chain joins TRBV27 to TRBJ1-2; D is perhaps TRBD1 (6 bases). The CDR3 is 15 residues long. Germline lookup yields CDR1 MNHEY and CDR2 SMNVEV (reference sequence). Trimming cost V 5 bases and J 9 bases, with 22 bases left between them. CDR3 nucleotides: TGTGCCAGCAGTCCCCGGGACATGAGGAGTCGGAGCTACACCTTC. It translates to CASSPRDMRSRSYTF.

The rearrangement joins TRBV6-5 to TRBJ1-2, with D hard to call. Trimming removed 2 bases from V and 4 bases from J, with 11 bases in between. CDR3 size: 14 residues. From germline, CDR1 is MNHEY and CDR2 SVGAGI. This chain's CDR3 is CASSYGSMGYGYTF. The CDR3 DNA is TGTGCCAGCAGTTACGGGAGTATGGGCTATGGCTACACCTTC.

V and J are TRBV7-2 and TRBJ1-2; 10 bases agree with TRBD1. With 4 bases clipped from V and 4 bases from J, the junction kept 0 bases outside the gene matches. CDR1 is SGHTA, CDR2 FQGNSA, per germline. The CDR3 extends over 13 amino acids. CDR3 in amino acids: CASSWDRGYGYTF. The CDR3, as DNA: TGTGCCAGCAGCTGGGACAGGGGCTATGGCTACACCTTC.

This CDR3 reads CASSRQAPGYEQYF. The CDR3 DNA reads as TGTGCCAGCAGCCGACAGGCCCCGGGCTACGAGCAGTACTTC. This rearrangement joins TRBV6-5 to TRBJ2-7; possibly TRBD1 for D (6 bases). CDR3 length: 14 residues. Trimming left V 6 bases short and J 3 bases short, with 15 bases between. CDR1 MNHEY and CDR2 SVGAGI come from the germline V gene.

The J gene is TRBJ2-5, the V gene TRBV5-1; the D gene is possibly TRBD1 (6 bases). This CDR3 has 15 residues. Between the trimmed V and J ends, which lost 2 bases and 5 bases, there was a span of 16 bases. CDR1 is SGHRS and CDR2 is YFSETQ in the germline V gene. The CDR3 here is CASSLGTSWEETQYF. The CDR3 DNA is TGCGCCAGCAGCTTAGGGACAAGCTGGGAGGAGACCCAGTACTTC.

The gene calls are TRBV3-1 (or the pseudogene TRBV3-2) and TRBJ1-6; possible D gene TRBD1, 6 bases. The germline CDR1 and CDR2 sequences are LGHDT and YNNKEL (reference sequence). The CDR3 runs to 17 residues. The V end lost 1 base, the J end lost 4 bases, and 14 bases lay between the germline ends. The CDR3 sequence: CASSQVGQPRYNSPLHF. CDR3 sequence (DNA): TGTGCCAGCAGCCAAGTCGGACAGCCCCGATATAATTCACCCCTCCACTTT.

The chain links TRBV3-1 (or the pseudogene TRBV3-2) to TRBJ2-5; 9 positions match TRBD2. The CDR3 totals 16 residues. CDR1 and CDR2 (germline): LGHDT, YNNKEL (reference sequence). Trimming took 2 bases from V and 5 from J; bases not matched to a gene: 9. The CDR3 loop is CASSQTSGFAWETQYF. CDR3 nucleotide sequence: TGTGCCAGCAGCCAAACTAGCGGGTTCGCCTGGGAGACCCAGTACTTC.

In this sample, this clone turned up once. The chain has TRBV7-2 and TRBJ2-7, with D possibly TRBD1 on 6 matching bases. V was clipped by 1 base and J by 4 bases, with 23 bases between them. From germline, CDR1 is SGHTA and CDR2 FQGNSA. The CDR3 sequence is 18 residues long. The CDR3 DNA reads TGTGCCAGCAGCTTAGAGATTTCTTGGGCAGGGGTTAGGTACGAGCAGTACTTC. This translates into CASSLEISWAGVRYEQYF. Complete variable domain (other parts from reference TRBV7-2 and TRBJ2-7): GAGVSQSPSNKVTEKGKDVELRCDPISGHTALYWYRQSLGQGLEFLIYFQGNSAPDKSGLPSDRFSAERTGGSVSTLTIQRTQQEDSAVYLCASSLEISWAGVRYEQYFGPGTRLTVT.

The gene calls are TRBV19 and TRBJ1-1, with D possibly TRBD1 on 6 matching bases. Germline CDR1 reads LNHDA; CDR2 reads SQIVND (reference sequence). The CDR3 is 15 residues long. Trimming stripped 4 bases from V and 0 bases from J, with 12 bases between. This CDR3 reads CASSTGGLMNTEAFF. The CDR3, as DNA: TGTGCCAGTAGTACGGGGGGGCTAATGAACACTGAAGCTTTCTTT.

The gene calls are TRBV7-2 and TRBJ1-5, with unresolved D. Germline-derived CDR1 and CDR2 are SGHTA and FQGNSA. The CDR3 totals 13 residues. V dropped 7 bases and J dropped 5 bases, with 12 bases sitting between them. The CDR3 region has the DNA TGTGCCAGCACCCTAAGTGATTATCAGCCCCAGCATTTT. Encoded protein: CASTLSDYQPQHF.

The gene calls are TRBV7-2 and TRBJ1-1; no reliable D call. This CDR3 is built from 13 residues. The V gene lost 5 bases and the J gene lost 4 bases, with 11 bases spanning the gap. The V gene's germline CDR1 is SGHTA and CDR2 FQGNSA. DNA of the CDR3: TGTGCCAGCAGCGGTCGGGGAGGCACTGAAGCTTTCTTT. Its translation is CASSGRGGTEAFF.

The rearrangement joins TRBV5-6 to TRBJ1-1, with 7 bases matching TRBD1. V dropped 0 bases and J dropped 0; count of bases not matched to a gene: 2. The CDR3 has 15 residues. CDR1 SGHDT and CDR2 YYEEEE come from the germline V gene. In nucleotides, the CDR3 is TGTGCCAGCAGCTTGGTGACAGGGATGAACACTGAAGCTTTCTTT. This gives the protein CASSLVTGMNTEAFF.

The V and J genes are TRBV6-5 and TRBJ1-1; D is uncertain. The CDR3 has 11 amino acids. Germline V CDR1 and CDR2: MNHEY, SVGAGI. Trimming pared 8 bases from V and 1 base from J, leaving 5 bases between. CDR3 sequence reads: CASCQNTEAFF. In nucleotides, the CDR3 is TGTGCCAGCTGTCAGAACACTGAAGCTTTCTTT.

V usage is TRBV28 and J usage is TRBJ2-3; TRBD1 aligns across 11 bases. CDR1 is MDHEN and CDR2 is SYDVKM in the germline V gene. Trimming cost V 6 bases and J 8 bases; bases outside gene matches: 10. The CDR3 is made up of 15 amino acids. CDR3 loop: CASSLGDRGGATQYF. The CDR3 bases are TGTGCCAGCAGCCTAGGGGACAGGGGGGGAGCTACGCAGTATTTT.

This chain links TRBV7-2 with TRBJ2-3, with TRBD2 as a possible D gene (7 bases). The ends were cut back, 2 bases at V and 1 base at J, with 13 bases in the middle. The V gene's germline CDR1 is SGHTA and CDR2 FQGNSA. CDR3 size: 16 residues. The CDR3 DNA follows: TGTGCCAGCAGCTTATTCGCGGGGGCGGGCACAGATACGCAGTATTTT. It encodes CASSLFAGAGTDTQYF.